This T cell receptor beta chain was sequenced for a study of blood T cells in healthy people across ages. Whole-study results and caveats: Strong correlation linked observed beta diversity and percent naive T cells. Leaving the PBMCs unsorted stopped any conclusive comparison of naive versus antigen-experienced cells.

V lost 5 bases and J 1 base, leaving 8 bases between the germline ends. CDR3 length: 13 amino acids. A second roughly 6 to 12 cycle PCR used barcoded and J-beta primers. TCRdb analysed the 5' RACE reads with MiXCR anew, one entry per CDR3 protein. This sample yields about 1.5 million distinct CDR3 sequences, of which approximately 42% are seen a single time; less than 8% belongs to the top ten. Remarks on this clonotype: The antigen is unknown. With a much larger clone just one base away, this may be a read error.

Sequenced input: blood. This chain links TRBV12-3 or TRBV12-4 with TRBJ2-5; D not certain. The TCR sequence derives from a woman between 18 and 29 years old in good health. CDR3 amino acids: CASSVLSQETQYF. The CDR3 DNA follows: TGTGCCAGCAGTGTGTTGTCCCAAGAGACCCAGTACTTC.